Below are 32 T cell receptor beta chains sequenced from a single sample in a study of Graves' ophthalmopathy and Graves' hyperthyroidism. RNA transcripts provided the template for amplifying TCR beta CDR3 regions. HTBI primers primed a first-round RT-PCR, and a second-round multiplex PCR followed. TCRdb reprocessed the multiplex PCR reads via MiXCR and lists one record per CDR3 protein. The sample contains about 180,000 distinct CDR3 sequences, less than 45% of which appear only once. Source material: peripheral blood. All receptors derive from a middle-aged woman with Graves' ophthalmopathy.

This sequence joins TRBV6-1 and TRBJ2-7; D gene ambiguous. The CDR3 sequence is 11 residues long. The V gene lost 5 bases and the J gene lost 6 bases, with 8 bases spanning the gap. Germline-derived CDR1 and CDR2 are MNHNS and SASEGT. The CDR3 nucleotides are TGTGCCAGCAGTACCAGGTCCGAGCAGTACTTC. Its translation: CASSTRSEQYF.

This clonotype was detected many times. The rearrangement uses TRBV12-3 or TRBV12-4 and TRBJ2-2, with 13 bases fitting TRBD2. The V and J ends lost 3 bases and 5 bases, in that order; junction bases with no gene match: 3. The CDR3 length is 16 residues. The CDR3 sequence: CASSFELAGGTGELFF. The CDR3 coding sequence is TGTGCCAGCAGTTTCGAACTAGCGGGGGGGACCGGGGAGCTGTTTTTT.

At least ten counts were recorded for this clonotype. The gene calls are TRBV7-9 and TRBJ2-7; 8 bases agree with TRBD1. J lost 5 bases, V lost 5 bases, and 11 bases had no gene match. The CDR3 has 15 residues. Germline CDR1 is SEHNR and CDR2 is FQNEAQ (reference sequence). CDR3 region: CASSKSTGDFHEQYF. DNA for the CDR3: TGTGCCAGCAGCAAATCGACAGGGGATTTCCACGAGCAGTACTTC.

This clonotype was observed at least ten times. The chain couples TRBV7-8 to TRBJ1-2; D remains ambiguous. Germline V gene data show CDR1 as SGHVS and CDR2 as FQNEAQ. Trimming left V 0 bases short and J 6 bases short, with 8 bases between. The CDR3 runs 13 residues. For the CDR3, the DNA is TGTGCCAGCAGCTTAGCAAGAACAGATGGCTACACCTTC. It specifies CASSLARTDGYTF. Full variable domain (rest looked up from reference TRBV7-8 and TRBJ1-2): GAGVSQSPRYKVAKRGQDVALRCDPISGHVSLFWYQQALGQGPEFLTYFQNEAQLDKSGLPSDRFFAERPEGSVSTLKIQRTQQEDSAVYLCASSLARTDGYTFGSGTRLTVV.

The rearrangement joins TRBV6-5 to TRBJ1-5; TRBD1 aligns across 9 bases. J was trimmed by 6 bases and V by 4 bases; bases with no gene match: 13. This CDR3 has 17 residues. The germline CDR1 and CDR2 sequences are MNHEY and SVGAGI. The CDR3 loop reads CASSSDRGKNLGQPQHF. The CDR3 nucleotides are TGTGCCAGCAGTTCGGACAGGGGAAAGAATTTGGGTCAGCCCCAGCATTTT.

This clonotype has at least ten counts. The CDR3 nucleotides read TGTGCCAGCAGCCGACAGGGTAGGAATAGCAATCAGCCCCAGCATTTT. It yields the protein CASSRQGRNSNQPQHF. This chain uses TRBV28 with TRBJ1-5, with 7 bases matching TRBD1. The CDR3 loop spans 16 amino acids. The J segment lost 0 bases and the V segment lost 6 bases, leaving 8 bases of the junction unmatched. Germline CDR1 is MDHEN and CDR2 is SYDVKM.

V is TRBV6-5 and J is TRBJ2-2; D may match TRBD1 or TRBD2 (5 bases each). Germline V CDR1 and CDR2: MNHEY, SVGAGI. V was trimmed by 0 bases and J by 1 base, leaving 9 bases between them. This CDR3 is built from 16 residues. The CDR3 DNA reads TGTGCCAGCAGTTACTCCGGGACCAGGAACACCGGGGAGCTGTTTTTT. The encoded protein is CASSYSGTRNTGELFF.

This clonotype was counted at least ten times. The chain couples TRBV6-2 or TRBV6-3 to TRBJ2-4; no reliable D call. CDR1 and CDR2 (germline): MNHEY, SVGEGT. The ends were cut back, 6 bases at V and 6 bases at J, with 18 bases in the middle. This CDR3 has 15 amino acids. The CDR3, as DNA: TGTGCCAGCAGCCCTGATCCGTTCCTGGGAAACATTCAGTACTTC. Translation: CASSPDPFLGNIQYF.

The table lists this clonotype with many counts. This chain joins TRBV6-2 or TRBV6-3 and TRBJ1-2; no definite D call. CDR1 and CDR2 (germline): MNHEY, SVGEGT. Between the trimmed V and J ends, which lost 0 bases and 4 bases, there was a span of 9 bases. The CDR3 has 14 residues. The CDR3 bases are TGTGCCAGCAGTTACTCCGGGCGGCGCTATGGCTACACCTTC. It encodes CASSYSGRRYGYTF.

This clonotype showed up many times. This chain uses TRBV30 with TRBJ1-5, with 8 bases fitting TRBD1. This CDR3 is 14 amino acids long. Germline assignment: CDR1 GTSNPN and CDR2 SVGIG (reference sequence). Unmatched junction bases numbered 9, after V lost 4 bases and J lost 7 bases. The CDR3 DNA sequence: TGTGCCTGGACCAGAGACAGGGGCAGCCAGCCCCAGCATTTT. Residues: CAWTRDRGSQPQHF. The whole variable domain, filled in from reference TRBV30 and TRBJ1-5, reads SQTIHQWPATLVQPVGSPLSLECTVEGTSNPNLYWYRQAAGRGLQLLFYSVGIGQISSEVPQNLSASRPQDRQFILSSKKLLLSDSGFYLCAWTRDRGSQPQHFGDGTRLSIL.

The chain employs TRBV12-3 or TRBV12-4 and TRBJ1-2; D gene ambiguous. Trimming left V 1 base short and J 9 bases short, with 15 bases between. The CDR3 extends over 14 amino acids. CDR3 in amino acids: CASSLEGPPPRYTF. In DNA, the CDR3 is TGTGCCAGCAGTTTAGAAGGACCCCCGCCGCGCTACACCTTC.

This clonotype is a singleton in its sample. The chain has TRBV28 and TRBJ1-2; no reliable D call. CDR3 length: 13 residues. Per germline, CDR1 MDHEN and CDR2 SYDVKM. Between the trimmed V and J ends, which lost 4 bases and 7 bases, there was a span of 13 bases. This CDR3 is CASSSPPAVGYTF. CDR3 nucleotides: TGTGCCAGCAGTTCCCCGCCGGCGGTTGGCTACACCTTC.

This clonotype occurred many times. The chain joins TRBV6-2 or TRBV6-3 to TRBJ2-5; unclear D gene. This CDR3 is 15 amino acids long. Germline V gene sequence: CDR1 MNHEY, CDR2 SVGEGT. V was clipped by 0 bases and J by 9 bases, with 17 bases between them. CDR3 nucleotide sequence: TGTGCCAGCAGTTACTCGAGCTCCGGCACGGCCCCCCAGTACTTC. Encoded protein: CASSYSSSGTAPQYF.

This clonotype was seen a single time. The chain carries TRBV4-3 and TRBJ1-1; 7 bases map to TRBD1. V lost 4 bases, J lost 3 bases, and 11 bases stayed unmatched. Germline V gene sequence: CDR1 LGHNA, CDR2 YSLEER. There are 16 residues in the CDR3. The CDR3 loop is CASSLRPGGGDTEAFF. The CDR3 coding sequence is TGCGCCAGCAGCCTTAGACCAGGGGGTGGGGACACTGAAGCTTTCTTT.

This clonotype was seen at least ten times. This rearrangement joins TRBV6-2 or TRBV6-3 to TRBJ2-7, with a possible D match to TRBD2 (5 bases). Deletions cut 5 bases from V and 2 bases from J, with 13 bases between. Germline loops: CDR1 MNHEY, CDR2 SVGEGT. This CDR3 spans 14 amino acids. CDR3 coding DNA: TGTGCCAGCAGTACTTGGACTGATCCCTACGAGCAGTACTTC. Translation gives CASSTWTDPYEQYF.

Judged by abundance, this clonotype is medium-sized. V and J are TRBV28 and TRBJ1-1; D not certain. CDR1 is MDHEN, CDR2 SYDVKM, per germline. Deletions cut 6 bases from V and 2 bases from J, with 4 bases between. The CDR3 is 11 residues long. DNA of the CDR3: TGTGCCAGCAGCCCAAACACTGAAGCTTTCTTT. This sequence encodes CASSPNTEAFF.

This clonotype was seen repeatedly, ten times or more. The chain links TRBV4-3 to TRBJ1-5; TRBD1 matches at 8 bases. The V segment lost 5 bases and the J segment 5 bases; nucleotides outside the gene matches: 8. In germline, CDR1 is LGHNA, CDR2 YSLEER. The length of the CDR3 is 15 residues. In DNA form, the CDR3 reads TGCGCCAGCAGCATATGGACAGGGTGGGATCAGCCCCAGCATTTT. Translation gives CASSIWTGWDQPQHF.

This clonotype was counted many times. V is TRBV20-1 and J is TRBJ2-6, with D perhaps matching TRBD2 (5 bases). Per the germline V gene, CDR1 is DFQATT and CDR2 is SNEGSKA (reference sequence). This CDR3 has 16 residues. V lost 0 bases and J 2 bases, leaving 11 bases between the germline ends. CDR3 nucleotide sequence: TGCAGTGCTAGAGATTTTTACGGGGCTGGGGCCAACGTCCTGACTTTC. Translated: CSARDFYGAGANVLTF.

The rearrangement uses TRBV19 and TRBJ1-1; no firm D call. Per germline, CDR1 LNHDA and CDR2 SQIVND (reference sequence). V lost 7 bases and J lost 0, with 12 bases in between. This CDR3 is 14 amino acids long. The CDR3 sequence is CASMRTALNTEAFF. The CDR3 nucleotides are TGTGCCAGTATGAGAACAGCTTTGAACACTGAAGCTTTCTTT.

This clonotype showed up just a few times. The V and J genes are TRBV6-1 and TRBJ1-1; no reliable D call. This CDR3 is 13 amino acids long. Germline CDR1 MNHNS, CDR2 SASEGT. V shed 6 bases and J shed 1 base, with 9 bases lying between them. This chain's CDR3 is CASRKVENTEAFF. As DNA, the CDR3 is TGTGCCAGCAGGAAGGTAGAGAACACTGAAGCTTTCTTT.

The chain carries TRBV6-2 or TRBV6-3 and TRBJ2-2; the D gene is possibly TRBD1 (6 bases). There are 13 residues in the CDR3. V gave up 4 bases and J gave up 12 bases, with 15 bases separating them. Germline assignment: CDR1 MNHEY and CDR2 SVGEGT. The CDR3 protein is CASSSSGVPKLFF. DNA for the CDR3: TGTGCCAGCAGTTCCTCAGGGGTCCCGAAGCTGTTTTTT.

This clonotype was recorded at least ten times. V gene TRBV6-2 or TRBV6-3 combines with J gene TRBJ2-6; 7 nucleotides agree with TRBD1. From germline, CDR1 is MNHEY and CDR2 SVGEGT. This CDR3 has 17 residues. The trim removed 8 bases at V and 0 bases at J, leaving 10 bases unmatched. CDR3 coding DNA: TGTGCCAGCGGCTCGGGACAGCATTTCTCTGGGGCCAACGTCCTGACTTTC. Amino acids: CASGSGQHFSGANVLTF.

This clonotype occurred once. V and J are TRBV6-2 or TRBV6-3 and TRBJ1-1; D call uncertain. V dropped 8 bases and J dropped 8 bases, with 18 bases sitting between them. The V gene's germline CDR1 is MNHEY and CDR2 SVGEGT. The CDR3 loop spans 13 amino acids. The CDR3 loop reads CASQVRSQTEAFF. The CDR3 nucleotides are TGTGCCAGCCAGGTTCGCAGCCAAACCGAAGCTTTCTTT.

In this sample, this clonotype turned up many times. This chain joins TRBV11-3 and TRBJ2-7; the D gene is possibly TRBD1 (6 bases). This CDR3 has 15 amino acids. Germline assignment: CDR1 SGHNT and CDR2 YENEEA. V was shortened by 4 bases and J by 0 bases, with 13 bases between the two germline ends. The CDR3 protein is CASSYENRDSYEQYF. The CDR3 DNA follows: TGTGCCAGCAGCTACGAGAACAGGGACTCCTACGAGCAGTACTTC.

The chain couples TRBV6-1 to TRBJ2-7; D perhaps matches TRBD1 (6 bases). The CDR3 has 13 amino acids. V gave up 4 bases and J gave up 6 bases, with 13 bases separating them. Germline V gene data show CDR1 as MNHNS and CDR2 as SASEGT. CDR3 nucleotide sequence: TGTGCCAGCAGTGCCTTACAGGGCGGCGAGCAGTACTTC. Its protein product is CASSALQGGEQYF.

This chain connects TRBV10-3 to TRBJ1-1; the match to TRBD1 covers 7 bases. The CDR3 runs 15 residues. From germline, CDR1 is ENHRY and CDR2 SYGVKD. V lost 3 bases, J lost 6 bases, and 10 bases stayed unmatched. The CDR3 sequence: CAISESQGGDAEAFF. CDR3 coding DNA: TGTGCCATCAGTGAATCCCAAGGGGGCGACGCTGAAGCTTTCTTT.

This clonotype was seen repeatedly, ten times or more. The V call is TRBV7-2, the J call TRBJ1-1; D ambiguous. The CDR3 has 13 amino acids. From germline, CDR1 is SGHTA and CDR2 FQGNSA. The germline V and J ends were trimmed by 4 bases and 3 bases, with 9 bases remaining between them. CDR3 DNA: TGTGCCAGCAGCTCTTACCGGGACACTGAAGCTTTCTTT. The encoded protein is CASSSYRDTEAFF.

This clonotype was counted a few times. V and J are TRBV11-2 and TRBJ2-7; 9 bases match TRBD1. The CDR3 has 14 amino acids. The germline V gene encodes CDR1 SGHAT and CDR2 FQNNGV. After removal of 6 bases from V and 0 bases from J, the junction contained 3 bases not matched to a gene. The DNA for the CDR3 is TGTGCCAGCAGATCGACAGGGGGCTCCTACGAGCAGTACTTC. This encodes CASRSTGGSYEQYF. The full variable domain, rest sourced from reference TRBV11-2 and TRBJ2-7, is EAGVAQSPRYKIIEKRQSVAFWCNPISGHATLYWYQQILGQGPKLLIQFQNNGVVDDSQLPKDRFSAERLKGVDSTLKIQPAKLEDSAVYLCASRSTGGSYEQYFGPGTRLTVT.

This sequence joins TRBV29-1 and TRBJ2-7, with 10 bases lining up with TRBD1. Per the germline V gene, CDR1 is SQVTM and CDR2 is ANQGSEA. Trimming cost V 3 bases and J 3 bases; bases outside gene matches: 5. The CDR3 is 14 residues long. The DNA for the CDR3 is TGCAGCGTTGAGTCCGGGACAGGGGACTACGAGCAGTACTTC. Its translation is CSVESGTGDYEQYF.

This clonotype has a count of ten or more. In DNA, the CDR3 is TGCGCCAGCAGCTTGGCTTGGGGATCTGGAAACACCATATATTTT. Its protein is CASSLAWGSGNTIYF. The chain links TRBV5-1 to TRBJ1-3; D not resolved. The CDR3 is 15 residues long. The V end was cut by 0 bases, the J end by 1 base, with 8 bases between. Germline CDR1 is SGHRS and CDR2 is YFSETQ.

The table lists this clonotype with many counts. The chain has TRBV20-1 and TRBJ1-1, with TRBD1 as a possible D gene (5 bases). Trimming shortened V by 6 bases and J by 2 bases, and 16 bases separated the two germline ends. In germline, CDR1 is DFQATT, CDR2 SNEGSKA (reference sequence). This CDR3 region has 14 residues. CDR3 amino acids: CSALIGGANTEAFF. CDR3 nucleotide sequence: TGCAGTGCCCTTATTGGAGGGGCTAACACTGAAGCTTTCTTT.

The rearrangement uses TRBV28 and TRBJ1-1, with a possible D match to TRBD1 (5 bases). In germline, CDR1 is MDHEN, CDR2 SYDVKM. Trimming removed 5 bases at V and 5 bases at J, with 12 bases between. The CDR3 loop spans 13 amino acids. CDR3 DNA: TGTGCCAGCAGTCTCCCAGGGAGGACTGAAGCTTTCTTT. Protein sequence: CASSLPGRTEAFF.